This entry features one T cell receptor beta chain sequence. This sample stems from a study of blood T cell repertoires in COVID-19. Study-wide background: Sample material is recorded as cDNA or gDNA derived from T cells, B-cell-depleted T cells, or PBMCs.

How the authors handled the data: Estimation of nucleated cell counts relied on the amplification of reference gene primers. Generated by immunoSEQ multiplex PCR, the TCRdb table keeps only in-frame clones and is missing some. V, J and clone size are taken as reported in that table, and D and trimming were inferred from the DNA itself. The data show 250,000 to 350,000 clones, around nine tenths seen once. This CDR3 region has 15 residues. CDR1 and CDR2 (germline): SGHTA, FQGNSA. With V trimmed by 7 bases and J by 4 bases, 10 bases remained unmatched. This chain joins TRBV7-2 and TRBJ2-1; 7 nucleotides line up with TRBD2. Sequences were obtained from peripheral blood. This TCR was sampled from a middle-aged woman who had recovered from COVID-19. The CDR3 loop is CASTNPGLPYNEQFF. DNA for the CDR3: TGTGCCAGCACCAACCCGGGACTACCATACAATGAGCAGTTCTTC.